This TCR beta chain was sequenced in a study of CD8+ T cells in alopecia areata. Overall study: Percent of scalp involved defined treated patients' severity scores.

Overall study findings and caveats: On tofacitinib, scalp and blood still held many of the expanded lesional clones. As there was one nonresponder, how baseline CD8+ expansion relates to response remains uncertain.

This clone was seen a single time. No antigen is known for it. Trimming took 3 bases from V and 2 from J, leaving 10 bases between them. CDR1 and CDR2 (germline): SQVTM, ANQGSEA. The CDR3 runs 13 residues. RNA was isolated and reverse transcribed to cDNA, the sequencing template. TCRdb's table, derived via immunoSEQ multiplex PCR, lists solely in-frame clones and lacks some. The table has approximately 150,000 clones, approximately 62% seen once. Treatment described: oral pan-JAK inhibitor, 5-10 mg twice daily. This chain uses TRBV29-1 with TRBJ2-5, with a weak D call TRBD1 (6 bases). The receptor's source is a human donor with alopecia areata. The source material was CD4+ T cells sorted from blood, sampled at week 24, from a patient treated with tofacitinib. The CDR3 bases are TGCAGCGTTGATCTCAGGGGACAAGAGACCCAGTACTTC. Its protein product is CSVDLRGQETQYF.